The present T cell receptor (beta chain) was sequenced within a study of blood T cell repertoires in COVID-19. Study-level background: Both acute and convalescent COVID-19 samples were obtained from the United States, Italy and Spain. PBMCs, B-cell-depleted T cells, or T cells were the source of the cDNA or gDNA that made up the material.

Profiled with immunoSEQ multiplex PCR; TCRdb holds only in-frame clones, not every one. The sample yields approximately 360,000 clones, 85% to 90% seen once. This clone is a singleton in its sample. The sample comprised peripheral blood. This sequence originates from a man between 18 and 35 years old with active or convalescent COVID-19.

This chain's CDR3 is CASSLVLTGTTDTQYF. CDR3 nucleotides: TGTGCCAGCAGCTTAGTTTTGACAGGGACGACAGATACGCAGTATTTT. The gene calls are TRBV7-2 and TRBJ2-3; 7 bases agree with TRBD1. Per germline, CDR1 SGHTA and CDR2 FQGNSA. The CDR3 is made up of 16 amino acids. With 1 base clipped from V and 3 bases from J, the junction kept 7 bases outside the gene matches.